This T cell receptor beta chain originates from a study of beta chain features in type 1 diabetes. General study results and limits: Researchers report that Type 1 diabetes patients had moderately but significantly shorter TCRB CDR3s across all four CD4+ subsets. Insertions were fewer and deletions more numerous at VDJ junctions in type 1 diabetes patients. Naive, central memory and Treg TCRB repertoires appeared more alike in patients than in healthy donors. Any HLA effect on TCRB rearrangement was left unresolved by small sub-analyses.

TCRB transcripts that were expressed got sequenced, as all of the isolated RNA had been reverse transcribed. The protocol was immunoSEQ multiplex PCR, while the TCRdb copy is restricted to in-frame clones and leaves out a portion. This repertoire shows about 350,000 clones, 20% found once; its top ten account for under 0.055%. The CDR3 has 14 amino acids. Germline V gene sequence: CDR1 SGHNT, CDR2 YENEEA. The trim removed 4 bases at V and 2 bases at J, leaving 2 bases unmatched. To note about this clone: The antigen is undetermined.

The sample taken for sequencing was naive CD4+ T cells from blood. This chain links TRBV11-3 with TRBJ1-1; 9 bases align to TRBD1. The clonotype originates from a young woman in good health. As DNA, the CDR3 is TGTGCCAGCAGCTCGGGACAGGGAAACACTGAAGCTTTCTTT. Protein product: CASSSGQGNTEAFF.